This entry describes one T cell receptor beta chain. Its target is unknown. From the 5' RACE reads, TCRdb called clonotypes with MiXCR, one entry per CDR3 protein. Of roughly 310,000 distinct CDR3 sequences listed, more than 3% are singletons. The ends lost 4 bases at V and 5 bases at J; junction bases unmatched: 10. The CDR3 runs to 15 residues. CDR1 SGHDT and CDR2 YYEEEE come from the germline V gene. This sample was taken from a study of T cells after yellow fever vaccination. Study-wide background: Libraries from low-cell-number fractions were prepared with the SMART-Seq v4 Ultra Low Input RNA kit. Study-level results: Few clonotypes appeared in both CD4 and CD8 compartments. Most primary-vaccination clones recurred post-booster (roughly 96% CD4, around 90% CD8).

The sequence was obtained from a man aged 18-30 years who received the YFV17D yellow fever vaccine. The chain carries TRBV5-6 and TRBJ2-7; 9 nucleotides align to TRBD1. Specimen: PBMCs, collected on the day of the yellow fever booster vaccination. As DNA, the CDR3 is TGTGCCAGCAGCGGGGCGGACAGGGGAAGGAACGAGCAGTACTTC. This codes for CASSGADRGRNEQYF.